The rows below give T cell receptor beta chains drawn from one sample of a study of cytomegalovirus exposure and HLA in healthy donors. Generated by immunoSEQ multiplex PCR, the TCRdb table keeps only in-frame clones and is missing some. Among some 130,000 clones listed, roughly 89% were seen once. Source material: PBMCs. The receptor source for this set is a young woman in good health and CMV-seronegative. The CDR3 runs from the conserved cysteine through the conserved F or W. The order of the fields is D gene, V gene, clone size, J gene, CDR3 DNA, CDR3 protein. The D gene is left open where the match is weak. Not every row has a clone size; where given, it reads once, few, many or a size class.

D gene: -; V gene: TRBV27; clone size: -; J gene: TRBJ1-2; CDR3 DNA: TGTGCCAGCGGACTCACAGAATATGGCTACACCTTC; CDR3 protein: CASGLTEYGYTF
D gene: -; V gene: TRBV7-9; clone size: once; J gene: TRBJ1-5; CDR3 DNA: TGTGCCAGCAGCTTTACGGAGATGCAGCCCCAGCATTTT; CDR3 protein: CASSFTEMQPQHF
D gene: -; V gene: TRBV2; clone size: once; J gene: TRBJ2-2; CDR3 DNA: TGTGCCAGCAGTGGAGAAGCGGCGAACACCGGGGAGCTGTTTTTT; CDR3 protein: CASSGEAANTGELFF
D gene: TRBD1; V gene: TRBV28; clone size: once; J gene: TRBJ2-1; CDR3 DNA: TGTGCCAGCAGCCAAGACAGGGGCCGTGAAAATGAGCAGTTCTTC; CDR3 protein: CASSQDRGRENEQFF
D gene: -; V gene: TRBV21-1; clone size: -; J gene: TRBJ1-1; CDR3 DNA: TGTGCCAGCAGCAAAGATAGGGAGGCGTCAACGGCGGCTTTCTTT; CDR3 protein: CASSKDREASTAAFF
D gene: TRBD2; V gene: TRBV29-1; clone size: -; J gene: TRBJ2-7; CDR3 DNA: TGCAGCACCTTTGGGGGGGGCGAGCAGTACTTC; CDR3 protein: CSTFGGGEQYF
D gene: TRBD1; V gene: TRBV9; clone size: -; J gene: TRBJ1-1; CDR3 DNA: TGTGCCAGCAGCAGGAGAGGGGGCATCACTGAAGCTTTCTTT; CDR3 protein: CASSRRGGITEAFF
D gene: TRBD2; V gene: TRBV2; clone size: once; J gene: TRBJ2-1; CDR3 DNA: TGTGCCAGCAGAGCCCGGGGGGGCTCCTACAATGAGCAGTTCTTC; CDR3 protein: CASRARGGSYNEQFF
D gene: TRBD1; V gene: TRBV10-3; clone size: -; J gene: TRBJ2-1; CDR3 DNA: TGTGCCATCAGTGATTTGGACAGGGGAGGGTTGTACAATGAGCAGTTCTTC; CDR3 protein: CAISDLDRGGLYNEQFF
D gene: -; V gene: TRBV6-6; clone size: -; J gene: TRBJ1-4; CDR3 DNA: TGTGCCAGCAGTTACTCGAGGGCAGGGGAAGAAAAACTGTTTTTT; CDR3 protein: CASSYSRAGEEKLFF
D gene: -; V gene: TRBV4-2; clone size: -; J gene: TRBJ2-3; CDR3 DNA: TGTGCCAGCAGCCAACAGGACATACCTAGCACAGATACGCAGTATTTT; CDR3 protein: CASSQQDIPSTDTQYF
D gene: TRBD1; V gene: TRBV18; clone size: -; J gene: TRBJ1-4; CDR3 DNA: TGTGCCAGCTCACGACAGGGTTCGGGCCCAACTAATGAAAAACTGTTTTTT; CDR3 protein: CASSRQGSGPTNEKLFF
D gene: TRBD1; V gene: TRBV7-9; clone size: -; J gene: TRBJ1-1; CDR3 DNA: TGTGCCAGCAGCTTGAAGGGACAGGTGAACACTGAAGCTTTCTTT; CDR3 protein: CASSLKGQVNTEAFF
D gene: TRBD1; V gene: TRBV4-1; clone size: -; J gene: TRBJ1-2; CDR3 DNA: TGCGCCAGCAGCCATCCCGGGACAGGGGGTGTACAGGGCTACACCTTC; CDR3 protein: CASSHPGTGGVQGYTF
D gene: TRBD1; V gene: TRBV19; clone size: -; J gene: TRBJ1-2; CDR3 DNA: TGTGCCAGTAGTATCGGCAGGGGGTATGGCTACACCTTC; CDR3 protein: CASSIGRGYGYTF
D gene: -; V gene: TRBV6-1; clone size: -; J gene: TRBJ1-3; CDR3 DNA: TGTGCCAGCAGTGACAGGTCCTCTGGAAACACCATATATTTT; CDR3 protein: CASSDRSSGNTIYF
D gene: -; V gene: TRBV6-6; clone size: -; J gene: TRBJ2-2; CDR3 DNA: TGTGCCAGCAGTTACTCGGGCAGGGGAACCGGGGAGCTGTTTTTT; CDR3 protein: CASSYSGRGTGELFF
D gene: -; V gene: TRBV11-2; clone size: -; J gene: TRBJ2-1; CDR3 DNA: TGTGCCAGCAGCTTAGTGGTTTGGGGGGATGAGCAGTTCTTC; CDR3 protein: CASSLVVWGDEQFF
D gene: -; V gene: TRBV29-1; clone size: -; J gene: TRBJ1-2; CDR3 DNA: TGCAGCGTCCCGTCGGCGGGCGGCAATCCTAACTATGGCTACACCTTC; CDR3 protein: CSVPSAGGNPNYGYTF